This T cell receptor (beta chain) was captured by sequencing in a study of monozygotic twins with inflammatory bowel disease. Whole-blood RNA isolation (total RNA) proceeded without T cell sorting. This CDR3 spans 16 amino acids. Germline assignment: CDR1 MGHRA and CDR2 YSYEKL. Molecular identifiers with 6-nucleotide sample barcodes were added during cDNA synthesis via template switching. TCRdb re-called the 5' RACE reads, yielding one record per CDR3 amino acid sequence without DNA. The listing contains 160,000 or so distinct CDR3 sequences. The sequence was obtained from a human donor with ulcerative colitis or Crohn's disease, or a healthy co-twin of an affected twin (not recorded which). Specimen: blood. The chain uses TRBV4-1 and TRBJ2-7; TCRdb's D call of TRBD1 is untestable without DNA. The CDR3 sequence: CASSQFGTGSGYEQYF.